This T cell receptor (beta chain) stems from a study of blood T cell repertoires in COVID-19. Looking at the study overall: From the United States, Italy and Spain came samples of acute and convalescent COVID-19. T cells, B-cell-depleted T cells, or PBMCs provided the cDNA or gDNA that served as material.

Clones were read by immunoSEQ multiplex PCR, and TCRdb kept only the in-frame ones, dropping some. Of approximately 200,000 clones listed, approximately 81% are singletons. The CDR3 is 16 amino acids. The V and J genes are TRBV21-1 and TRBJ1-4; the DNA was not compared with TRBD1, the D call given in the table. TRBV21-1 is recorded as a pseudogene. The sample taken for sequencing was peripheral blood. This receptor was obtained from a woman aged 55-70 years who had recovered from COVID-19. CDR3 sequence (DNA): TGTGCCAGCAGCAAATCCTGGCAGACAACTAATGAAAAACTGTTTTTT. Its protein is CASSKSWQTTNEKLFF.